This T cell receptor (beta chain) was identified during a study of blood T cells in healthy people across ages. Looking at the study overall: Capture via template switching afforded approximately one barcoded beta molecule per two T cells. Whole-study results and caveats: The lack of PBMC sorting stopped any conclusive naive versus antigen-experienced comparison. Diversity figures derived from one million T cells were judged to underestimate the true value.

Each sample yielded at least 6.5 million isolated PBMCs. The J segment lost 8 bases and the V segment lost 5 bases, leaving 6 bases of the junction unmatched. The CDR3 consists of 13 residues. Per the germline V gene, CDR1 is SGHTA and CDR2 is FQGNSA. Then a second PCR, running about 6 to 11 cycles, was carried out with a sample-barcoded 5' primer and a J-beta primer mix. TCRdb recomputed calls from the 5' RACE reads with MiXCR, one row per CDR3 protein. Of around 600,000 distinct CDR3 sequences listed, roughly 48% are singletons. As concerns this clonotype: The antigen is undetermined.

This chain links TRBV7-2 with TRBJ1-2; 9 nucleotides match TRBD1. The sequencing input was blood. This receptor was identified in a man aged 80 or over in good health. CDR3 residues: CASSPTGGWGYTF. The CDR3 DNA reads as TGTGCCAGCAGCCCAACAGGGGGCTGGGGCTACACCTTC. The complete variable domain, with remaining parts taken from reference TRBV7-2 and TRBJ1-2, reads GAGVSQSPSNKVTEKGKDVELRCDPISGHTALYWYRQSLGQGLEFLIYFQGNSAPDKSGLPSDRFSAERTGGSVSTLTIQRTQQEDSAVYLCASSPTGGWGYTFGSGTRLTVV.